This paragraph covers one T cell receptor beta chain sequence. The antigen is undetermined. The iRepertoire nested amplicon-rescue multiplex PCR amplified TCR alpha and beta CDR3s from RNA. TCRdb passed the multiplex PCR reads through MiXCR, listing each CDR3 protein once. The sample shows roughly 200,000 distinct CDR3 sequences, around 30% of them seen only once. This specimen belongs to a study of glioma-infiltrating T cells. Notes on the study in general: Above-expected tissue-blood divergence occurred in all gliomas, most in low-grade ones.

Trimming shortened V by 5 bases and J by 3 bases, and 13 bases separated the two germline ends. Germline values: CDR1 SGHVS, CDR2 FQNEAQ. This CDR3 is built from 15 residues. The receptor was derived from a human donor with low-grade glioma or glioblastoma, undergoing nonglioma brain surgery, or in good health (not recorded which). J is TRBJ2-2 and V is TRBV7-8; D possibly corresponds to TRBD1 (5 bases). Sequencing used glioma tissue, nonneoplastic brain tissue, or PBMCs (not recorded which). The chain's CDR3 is CASSPGTGYTGELFF. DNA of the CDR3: TGTGCCAGCAGCCCCGGCACAGGCTACACCGGGGAGCTGTTTTTT.